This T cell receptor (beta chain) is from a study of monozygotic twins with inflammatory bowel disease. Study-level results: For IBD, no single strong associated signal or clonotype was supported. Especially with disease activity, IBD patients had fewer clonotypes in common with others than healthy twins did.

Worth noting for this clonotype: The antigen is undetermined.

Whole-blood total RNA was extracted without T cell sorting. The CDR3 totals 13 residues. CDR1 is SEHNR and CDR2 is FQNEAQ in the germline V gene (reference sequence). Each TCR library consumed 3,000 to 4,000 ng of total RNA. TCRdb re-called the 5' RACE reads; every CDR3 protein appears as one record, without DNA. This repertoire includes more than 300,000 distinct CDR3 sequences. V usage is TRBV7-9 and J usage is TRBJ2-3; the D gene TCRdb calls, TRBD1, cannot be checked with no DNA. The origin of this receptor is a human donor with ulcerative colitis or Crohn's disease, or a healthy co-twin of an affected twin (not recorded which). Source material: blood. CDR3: CASKRGAGDTQYF.